This T cell receptor (beta chain) was sequenced during a study of shared T cell receptors in the human thymus. The protocol was immunoSEQ multiplex PCR, while the TCRdb copy is restricted to in-frame clones and leaves out a portion. The sample has about 500,000 clones, 70% to 80% seen once. Deletions cut 7 bases from V and 4 bases from J, with 16 bases between. The CDR3 totals 13 residues. Germline loops: CDR1 SQVTM, CDR2 ANQGSEA. The same specimen was also included in a second study, on human thymus T cells. That report adds: Donor material was obtained from healthy Finnish infants undergoing corrective surgery for congenital heart defects. Thymic tissue was derived from resections collected during corrective heart surgery. Both thymic and peripheral blood repertoires showed apparently biased V and J usage. Related work found strong thymic repertoire overlap between unrelated individuals.

The sample taken for sequencing was thymocytes. The sequence was collected from a boy in the first two years of life with a congenital heart defect. The V call is TRBV29-1, the J call TRBJ1-1; D is ambiguous. As DNA, the CDR3 is TGCAGCGCCCGGTCAGGCATGGGCACTGAAGCTTTCTTT. Protein: CSARSGMGTEAFF.